These T cell receptor beta chains were read from a single sample in a study of cytomegalovirus exposure and HLA in healthy donors. The assay was immunoSEQ multiplex PCR, and TCRdb's table has in-frame clones only and misses some. Of approximately 110,000 clones in the sample, 69% were seen once. Sample: PBMCs. The receptors derive from a man aged 25-40 years in good health and CMV-seronegative. CDR3s include the opening cysteine and the closing phenylalanine or tryptophan. The order of the fields is J gene, D gene, V gene, CDR3 length, clone size, CDR3 DNA, CDR3 protein. D genes are given only for firm matches. Size is stated for part of the rows, as once, few or many counts, or as a class when the clone is expanded.

>TRBJ1-2|NA|TRBV7-9|12|NA
TGTGCCAGCAGCCCAGGGGACTATGGCTACACCTTC
CASSPGDYGYTF
>TRBJ2-7|NA|TRBV15|13|NA
TGTGCCACCAGTCCGGGGACTTCCTACGAGCAGTACTTC
CATSPGTSYEQYF
>TRBJ2-5|TRBD2|TRBV9|14|NA
TGTGCCAGCAGCGTGACTAGCGCACTAGGGACCCAGTACTTC
CASSVTSALGTQYF
>TRBJ2-3|NA|TRBV7-9|16|NA
TGTGCCAGCAGTCCGGTGGGGAGAGGGGGAATGGATACGCAGTATTTT
CASSPVGRGGMDTQYF
>TRBJ2-3|NA|TRBV14|17|NA
TGTGCCAGCAGCCAAGGGAGGAGGAGCGGGAGCACAGATACGCAGTATTTT
CASSQGRRSGSTDTQYF
>TRBJ2-5|TRBD2|TRBV7-3|13|NA
TGTGCCAGCAGTATTGGGGGGGGAGAGACCCAGTACTTC
CASSIGGGETQYF
>TRBJ1-2|NA|TRBV5-1|15|few
TGCGCCAGCAGCTTGTTCGCAGGGTGGAGCTATGGCTACACCTTC
CASSLFAGWSYGYTF
>TRBJ2-3|NA|TRBV19|16|NA
TGTGCCAGTAGTATCCCCTCCGGGGTCAGCACAGATACGCAGTATTTT
CASSIPSGVSTDTQYF
>TRBJ2-7|NA|TRBV5-4|13|NA
TGTGCCAGCAGCTCGGTTGGTACCTACGAGCAGTACTTC
CASSSVGTYEQYF
>TRBJ2-3|NA|TRBV4-1|13|few
TGCGCCAGCAGCCAAGAGAGGGTTGCTACGCAGTATTTT
CASSQERVATQYF
>TRBJ1-2|TRBD1|TRBV19|15|once
TGTGCCAGTAGTTCGCGGACAGGGTCTAACTATGGCTACACCTTC
CASSSRTGSNYGYTF
>TRBJ2-7|TRBD2|TRBV4-3|16|NA
TGCGCCAGCAGCCCCCAGATAGCGGGGCTTACCTACGAGCAGTACTTC
CASSPQIAGLTYEQYF
>TRBJ1-5|TRBD1|TRBV28|15|NA
TGTGCCAGCAGTTTGGCAGGGGGCATCAATCAGCCCCAGCATTTT
CASSLAGGINQPQHF
>TRBJ2-3|TRBD2|TRBV7-9|16|few
TGTGCCAGCAGCTTAGGTCTAGCGGGAGTAGTATATACGCAGTATTTT
CASSLGLAGVVYTQYF
>TRBJ2-3|NA|TRBV21-1|16|NA
TGTGCCAGATCGACCCTCGCCAGCGGGTACACAGATACGCAGTATTTT
CARSTLASGYTDTQYF
>TRBJ2-7|TRBD2|TRBV7-2|15|NA
TGTGCCAGCAGCCTTACTAGCGGGGGAGTCTCCGAGCAGTACTTC
CASSLTSGGVSEQYF
>TRBJ2-4|TRBD1|TRBV7-2|13|NA
TGTGCCAGCAGTGACAGGGCTGGGAACAGTCAGTACTTC
CASSDRAGNSQYF
>TRBJ2-5|TRBD2|TRBV7-9|17|NA
TGTGCCAGCAGCCCCCCGCCGGCTAGCGGGTGGCCAGAGACCCAGTACTTC
CASSPPPASGWPETQYF
>TRBJ2-1|TRBD1|TRBV6-5|14|once
TGTGTCAGCAGTTACAGGGGGTACCCCAATGAGCAGTTCTTC
CVSSYRGYPNEQFF
>TRBJ1-6|NA|TRBV14|14|NA
TGTGCCAGCAGCCACCCGACAGCCCATTCACCCCTCCACTTT
CASSHPTAHSPLHF
>TRBJ2-7|NA|TRBV4-1|15|few
TGCGCCAGCAGCCAAGGGACATCTTATGCCTACGAGCAGTACTTC
CASSQGTSYAYEQYF
>TRBJ2-3|TRBD2|TRBV30|15|once
TGTGCCTGGAATTCCGGGACTAGCGGCACAGATACGCAGTATTTT
CAWNSGTSGTDTQYF
>TRBJ2-3|NA|TRBV27|17|NA
TGTGCCAGCAGTTCCCTCCTGGACACTGAGGAAACAGATACGCAGTATTTT
CASSSLLDTEETDTQYF
>TRBJ2-2|NA|TRBV10-3|16|NA
TGTGCCATCAGTGGCCGACAGGTTACGAACACCGGGGAGCTGTTTTTT
CAISGRQVTNTGELFF
>TRBJ1-6|TRBD1|TRBV2|14|NA
TGTGCCAGCAGTGAGACGACAGGGGTGTCACCCCTCCACTTT
CASSETTGVSPLHF
>TRBJ1-1|TRBD1|TRBV4-2|16|NA
TGTGCCAGCAGCCAAGAGGGACAGGGAAGAGGGTATGAAGCTTTCTTT
CASSQEGQGRGYEAFF
>TRBJ2-7|NA|TRBV5-1|14|NA
TGCGCCAGCAGCTTGGGGCAGGGCTGGAACGAGCAGTACTTC
CASSLGQGWNEQYF
>TRBJ2-2|TRBD1|TRBV7-3|16|NA
TGTGCCAGCAGCCGACAGGGGGCGGTGAACACCGGGGAGCTGTTTTTT
CASSRQGAVNTGELFF
>TRBJ1-5|NA|TRBV30|13|NA
TGTGCCTGGTCAGGCGTTAAAAATCAGCCCCAGCATTTT
CAWSGVKNQPQHF
>TRBJ1-5|NA|TRBV10-1|17|NA
TGCGCCAGCAGTGAAGGGGGGGGGAATTATAGCAATCAGCCCCAGCATTTT
CASSEGGGNYSNQPQHF
>TRBJ1-2|NA|TRBV11-3|13|NA
TGTGCCAGCACCACCGGAGATGCCTATGGCTACACCTTC
CASTTGDAYGYTF